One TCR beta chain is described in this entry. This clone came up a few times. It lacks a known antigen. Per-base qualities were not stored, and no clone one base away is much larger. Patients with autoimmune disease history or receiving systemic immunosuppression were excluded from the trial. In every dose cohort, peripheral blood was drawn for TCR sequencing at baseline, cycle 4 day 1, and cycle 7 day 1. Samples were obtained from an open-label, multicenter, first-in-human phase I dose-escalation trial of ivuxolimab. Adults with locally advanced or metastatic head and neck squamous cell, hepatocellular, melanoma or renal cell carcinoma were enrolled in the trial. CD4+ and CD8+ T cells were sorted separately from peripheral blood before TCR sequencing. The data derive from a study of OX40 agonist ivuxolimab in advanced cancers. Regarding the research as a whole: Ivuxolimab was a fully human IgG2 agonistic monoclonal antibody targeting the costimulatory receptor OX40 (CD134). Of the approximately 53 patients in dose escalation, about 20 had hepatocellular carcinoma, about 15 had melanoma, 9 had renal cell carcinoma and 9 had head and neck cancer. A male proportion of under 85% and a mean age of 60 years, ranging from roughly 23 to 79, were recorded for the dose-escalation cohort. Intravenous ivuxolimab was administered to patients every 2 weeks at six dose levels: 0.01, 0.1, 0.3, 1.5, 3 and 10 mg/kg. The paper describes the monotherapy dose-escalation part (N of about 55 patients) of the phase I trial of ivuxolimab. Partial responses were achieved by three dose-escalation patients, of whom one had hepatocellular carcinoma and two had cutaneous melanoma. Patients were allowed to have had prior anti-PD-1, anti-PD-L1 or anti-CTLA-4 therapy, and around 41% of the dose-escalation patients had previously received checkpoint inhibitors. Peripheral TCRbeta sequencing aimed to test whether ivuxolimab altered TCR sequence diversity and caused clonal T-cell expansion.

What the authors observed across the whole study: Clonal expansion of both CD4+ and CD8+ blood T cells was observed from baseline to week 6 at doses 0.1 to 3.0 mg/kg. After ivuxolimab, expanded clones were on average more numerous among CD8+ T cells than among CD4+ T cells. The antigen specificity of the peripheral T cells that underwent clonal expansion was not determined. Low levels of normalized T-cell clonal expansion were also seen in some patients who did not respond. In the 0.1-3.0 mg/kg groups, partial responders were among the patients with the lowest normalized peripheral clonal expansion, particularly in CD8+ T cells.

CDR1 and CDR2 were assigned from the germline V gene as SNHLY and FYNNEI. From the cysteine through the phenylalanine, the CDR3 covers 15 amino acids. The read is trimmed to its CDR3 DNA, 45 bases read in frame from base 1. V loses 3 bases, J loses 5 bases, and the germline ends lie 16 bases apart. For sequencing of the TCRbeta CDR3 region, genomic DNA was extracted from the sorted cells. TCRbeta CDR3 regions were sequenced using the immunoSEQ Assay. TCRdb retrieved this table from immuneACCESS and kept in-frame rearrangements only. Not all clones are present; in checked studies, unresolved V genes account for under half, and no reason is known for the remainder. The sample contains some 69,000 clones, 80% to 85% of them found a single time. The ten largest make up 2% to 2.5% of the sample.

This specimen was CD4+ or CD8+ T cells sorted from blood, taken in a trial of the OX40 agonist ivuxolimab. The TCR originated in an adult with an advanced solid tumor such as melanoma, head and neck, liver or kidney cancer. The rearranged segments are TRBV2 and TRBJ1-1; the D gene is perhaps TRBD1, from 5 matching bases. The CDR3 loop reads CASSEVEEGRTEAFF. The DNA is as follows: TGTGCCAGCAGTGAGGTCGAGGAGGGGAGGACTGAAGCTTTCTTT.